The sequence of this T cell receptor (beta chain) was determined in a study of blood T cell repertoires in COVID-19 (dated by TCRdb to 2018 to 2020). Regarding the research as a whole: Samples from collaborators originated in the United States, Italy and Spain and spanned both the acute and convalescent phases of COVID-19. The repertoires were made available in a free public database intended to serve as a resource for research on the immune response to SARS-CoV-2. Where available, HLA class I and class II types were taken from metadata supplied by the sample provider and were not determined by assay-based typing. The prospective study material was composed of cDNA or gDNA derived from T cells, B-cell-depleted T cells, or PBMCs. Nearly every sample came with metadata listing a de-identified subject ID, COVID-19 status, age in years and sex. Deeply sampled blood TCRbeta repertoires from subjects exposed to, actively infected with, or recovered from COVID-19 were included in the dataset. The samples were drawn from two sources: the first 160 participants of the ongoing ImmuneRACE study, and 950 to 1,500 subjects contributed by 6 global collaborators. Overall study outcomes, separate from this receptor: The quantity of clinical and demographic metadata differed by source and by participant and was supplied without curation.

TCRbeta CDR3 regions were amplified from genomic DNA using the immunoSEQ Assay, a bias-controlled multiplex PCR. The authors' analysis ran thus. Nucleated cell counts per sample were estimated from amplification of reference gene primers within the assay. To quantify the absolute abundance of each unique TCRbeta CDR3 rearrangement, sequence reads were collapsed and filtered. For each sample, productive Simpson clonality was calculated as the square root of Simpson's diversity index over productive rearrangements. TCRdb's version of the immuneACCESS table is confined to in-frame rearrangements and falls short of the full clone set. An unresolved V gene accounts for under half of the shortfall where checked; the remainder is of unknown origin. The V and J calls and clone size come from that table; D and trimming were worked out from the DNA. The sample data list roughly 73,000 clones, and 89% of these were observed just once. Clones ranked in the top ten supply approximately 8.9% of the sample.

Including cysteine and phenylalanine, the CDR3 has 15 amino acids. Kept here is only the CDR3 DNA, which spans 45 bases and is read in frame from base 1. The germline V gene specifies SGHRS as CDR1 and YFSETQ as CDR2. V and J are truncated by 3 bases and 10 bases respectively, leaving an intervening sequence of 17 bases. Collaborating institutions collected whole blood in K2EDTA tubes following their own protocols. For TCRbeta analysis, collaborators shipped samples in one of three forms: frozen whole blood, isolated PBMCs, or DNA extracted from either of those sample types. A note on this clone: This receptor's antigen is unknown. The sample holds no much larger clone one base away, and base qualities are not on file.

The sample consisted of peripheral blood. This chain is built from TRBV5-1 and TRBJ1-6; tentative D gene TRBD1, with 6 bases matching. The receptor comes from an elderly man with acute or convalescent COVID-19. The CDR3 region has the sequence CASSYQGRISSPLHF. The nucleotide sequence reads as follows: TGCGCCAGCAGCTACCAGGGGAGAATTTCCTCACCCCTCCACTTT.